The clone carrying this T cell receptor (beta chain) was seen more than once but under ten times. In TCRdb, the 5' RACE reads were re-called with MiXCR into one record per CDR3 protein. The data show around 1.7 million distinct CDR3 sequences, 25% to 35% seen once. The entry originates in a study of identical twins. V was cut by 6 bases and J by 3 bases, with 11 bases left in between. The germline V gene has CDR1 MDHEN and CDR2 SYDVKM. This CDR3 is built from 13 residues. The sequence came from a newborn girl in good health. This rearrangement joins TRBV28 to TRBJ1-2; D not certain. Sequencing input: cord blood. The chain's CDR3 is CASRQGNDYGYTF. The CDR3, as DNA: TGTGCCAGCAGGCAAGGGAATGACTATGGCTACACCTTC.